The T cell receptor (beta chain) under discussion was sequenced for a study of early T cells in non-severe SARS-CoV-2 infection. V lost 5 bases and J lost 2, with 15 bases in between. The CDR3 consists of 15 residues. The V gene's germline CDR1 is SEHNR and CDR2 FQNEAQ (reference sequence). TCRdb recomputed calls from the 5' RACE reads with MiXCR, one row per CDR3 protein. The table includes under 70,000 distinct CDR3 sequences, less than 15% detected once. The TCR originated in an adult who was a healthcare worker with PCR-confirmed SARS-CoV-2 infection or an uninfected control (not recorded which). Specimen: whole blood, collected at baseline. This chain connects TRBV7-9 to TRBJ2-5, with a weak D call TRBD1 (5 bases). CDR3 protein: CASSTSRGWQETQYF. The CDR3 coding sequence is TGTGCCAGCAGCACCTCAAGGGGATGGCAAGAGACCCAGTACTTC.